One sample yielded the 18 T cell receptor beta chains listed below, sequenced in a study of cytomegalovirus exposure and HLA in healthy donors. The PCR made use of 60 Vbeta and 13 Jbeta primers. Some clones are missing from TCRdb's copy, which holds only in-frame ones; the method was immunoSEQ multiplex PCR. The data contain about 190,000 clones, about 84% of them singletons. The sequencing input was PBMCs. The receptors here all came from a man aged 45-60 years in good health and CMV-seronegative.

The chain couples TRBV5-5 to TRBJ1-5, with D hard to call. Trimming shortened V by 4 bases and J by 0 bases, and 11 bases separated the two germline ends. The germline gives CDR1 SGHKS, CDR2 YYEKEE (reference sequence). The CDR3 is made up of 15 amino acids. Here the CDR3 reads CASSVDGISNQPQHF. The CDR3 nucleotides read TGTGCCAGCAGCGTCGACGGGATTAGCAATCAGCCCCAGCATTTT.

The genes are TRBV5-1 and TRBJ2-7, with 8 nucleotides matching TRBD2. Germline loops: CDR1 SGHRS, CDR2 YFSETQ. The CDR3 consists of 14 residues. Trimming at V came to 4 bases and at J to 6 bases, leaving 9 bases not matched to a gene. The CDR3 protein is CASSPGGTEIEQYF. The CDR3 DNA reads as TGCGCCAGCAGCCCGGGAGGGACGGAGATCGAGCAGTACTTC. Full variable domain (outside the CDR3, taken from reference TRBV5-1 and TRBJ2-7): KAGVTQTPRYLIKTRGQQVTLSCSPISGHRSVSWYQQTPGQGLQFLFEYFSETQRNKGNFPGRFSGRQFSNSRSEMNVSTLELGDSALYLCASSPGGTEIEQYFGPGTRLTVT.

J is TRBJ2-7 and V is TRBV19; 8 bases are a match to TRBD1. CDR1 is LNHDA, CDR2 SQIVND, per germline (reference sequence). The junction had 6 bases not matched to a gene; V was cut back by 3 bases and J by 2 bases. The CDR3 is 15 residues long. CDR3 protein: CASSMSRGRTYEQYF. For the CDR3, the DNA is TGTGCCAGTAGTATGTCCAGGGGGCGAACCTACGAGCAGTACTTC.

The chain recombines TRBV28 with TRBJ2-2; a weak D match, TRBD2 (6 bases). Germline V gene data show CDR1 as MDHEN and CDR2 as SYDVKM. This CDR3 comprises 16 residues. V dropped 2 bases and J dropped 1 base, with 11 bases sitting between them. The DNA for the CDR3 is TGTGCCAGCAGTTTAGCGGGGAAGGGGAACACCGGGGAGCTGTTTTTT. Its translation is CASSLAGKGNTGELFF.

With regard to this clone: Mismatch with germline at one junction end may stem from a read error. This chain links TRBV7-9 with TRBJ2-2, with D possibly being TRBD2 (7 bases). This CDR3 has 16 amino acids. The germline gives CDR1 SEHNR, CDR2 FQNEAQ (reference sequence). CDR3 sequence reads: CSSSLYSGGNTGELFF. As DNA, the CDR3 is TGTTCCAGCAGCTTATACTCGGGGGGCAACACCGGGGAGCTGTTTTTT. The whole variable domain, remainder taken from reference TRBV7-9 and TRBJ2-2, is DTGVSQNPRHKITKRGQNVTFRCDPISEHNRLYWYRQTLGQGPEFLTYFQNEAQLEKSRLLSDRFSAERPKGSFSTLEIQRTEQGDSAMYLCSSSLYSGGNTGELFFGEGSRLTVL.

The rearrangement uses TRBV5-6 and TRBJ1-5; D is unclear. With 1 base removed from V and 2 bases from J, the gap between germline ends came to 7 bases. In germline, CDR1 is SGHDT, CDR2 YYEEEE. This CDR3 has 14 amino acids. The CDR3 bases are TGTGCCAGCAGCTTGTTATCCGGCAATCAGCCCCAGCATTTT. It encodes CASSLLSGNQPQHF.

The rearrangement links TRBV9 to TRBJ2-6; 7 bases are shared with TRBD1. This CDR3 region has 15 residues. Unmatched junction bases numbered 5, after V lost 4 bases and J lost 4 bases. CDR1 is SGDLS and CDR2 is YYNGEE in the germline V gene. The DNA of the CDR3 is TGTGCCAGCAGCTTCACAGGGGCCGGGGCCAACGTCCTGACTTTC. Translated, it gives CASSFTGAGANVLTF. The full variable domain, with the rest looked up from reference TRBV9 and TRBJ2-6, is DSGVTQTPKHLITATGQRVTLRCSPRSGDLSVYWYQQSLDQGLQFLIQYYNGEERAKGNILERFSAQQFPDLHSELNLSSLELGDSALYFCASSFTGAGANVLTFGAGSRLTVL.

V and J are TRBV6-5 and TRBJ2-1; D possibly corresponds to TRBD2 (6 bases). The V gene lost 0 bases and the J gene lost 6 bases, with 6 bases spanning the gap. The CDR3 length is 13 residues. From germline, CDR1 is MNHEY and CDR2 SVGAGI. The CDR3 bases are TGTGCCAGCAGTTACTCGCGGGGCAATGAGCAGTTCTTC. Amino acids: CASSYSRGNEQFF.

The V gene is TRBV7-2, the J gene TRBJ1-2; 7 positions match TRBD1. The CDR3 covers 15 residues. The germline V gene encodes CDR1 SGHTA and CDR2 FQGNSA. V dropped 5 bases and J dropped 7; count of bases not matched to a gene: 13. The chain's CDR3 is CASSPKADRSSGYTF. CDR3 sequence (DNA): TGTGCCAGCAGCCCCAAGGCGGACAGGAGTTCTGGCTACACCTTC.

This chain joins TRBV25-1 and TRBJ2-5, with D possibly matching TRBD2 (5 bases). The CDR3 spans 13 residues. V shed 5 bases and J shed 2 bases, with 9 bases lying between them. Germline lookup yields CDR1 MGHDK and CDR2 SYGVNS. Written as DNA, the CDR3 is TGTGCCAGCAGTTTCACGGGACAAGAGACCCAGTACTTC. It codes for CASSFTGQETQYF.

The CDR3 bases are TGTGCCAGCAGAAAGACAGGGAGCTCCTACGAGCAGTACTTC. This encodes CASRKTGSSYEQYF. The rearrangement uses TRBV2 and TRBJ2-5, with 7 bases aligning to TRBD1. TRBJ2-7 matches the DNA end more closely, so the J call is doubtful. CDR3 length equals 14 residues. Germline V gives CDR1 SNHLY, CDR2 FYNNEI.

The chain recombines TRBV7-8 with TRBJ2-7, with 9 bases aligning to TRBD1. The CDR3 extends over 14 amino acids. V lost 5 bases and J lost 3; bases outside the gene matches: 5. Germline V CDR1 and CDR2: SGHVS, FQNEAQ. CDR3 loop: CASSTGTGLYEQYF. CDR3 in DNA: TGTGCCAGCAGCACCGGGACAGGGCTCTACGAGCAGTACTTC.

The V call is TRBV15, the J call TRBJ1-5; D call uncertain. CDR1 and CDR2 from the germline V gene are LNHNV and YYDKDF (reference sequence). CDR3 length: 12 residues. Trimming removed 3 bases at V and 7 bases at J, with 7 bases between. In nucleotides, the CDR3 is TGTGCCACCAGCAGTACCCGGCAGCCCCAGCATTTT. Translated, it gives CATSSTRQPQHF.

This clone was seen more than once but under ten times. Distinct nucleotide sequences in the sample also encode this CDR3. V and J are TRBV4-1 and TRBJ2-5; D is perhaps TRBD1 (5 bases). Germline V gene sequence: CDR1 MGHRA, CDR2 YSYEKL. With 0 bases removed from V and 1 base from J, the gap between germline ends came to 9 bases. There are 15 residues in the CDR3. The CDR3 DNA sequence: TGCGCCAGCAGCCAAGATAGGGGTCTCCAAGAGACCCAGTACTTC. This encodes CASSQDRGLQETQYF.

The sample holds a few counts of this clone. The chain employs TRBV7-3 and TRBJ2-2; 8 bases agree with TRBD1. Trimming cost V 5 bases and J 1 base; bases outside gene matches: 3. The CDR3 consists of 15 residues. CDR1 SGHTA and CDR2 FQGTGA come from the germline V gene. The chain's CDR3 is CASSKGTGNTGELFF. The CDR3 nucleotides read TGTGCCAGCAGCAAGGGGACAGGGAACACCGGGGAGCTGTTTTTT.

The chain is built from TRBV27 and TRBJ2-5, with D maybe TRBD1 (5 bases). The J call may be mistaken, given a closer DNA end match to TRBJ2-7. This CDR3 region has 15 residues. Germline CDR1 is MNHEY and CDR2 is SMNVEV (reference sequence). In DNA, the CDR3 is TGTGCCAGCAGTTCCCGGTGGGGCAGCTCCTACGAGCAGTACTTC. Amino acid sequence: CASSSRWGSSYEQYF.

This chain uses TRBV5-4 with TRBJ1-3; 8 bases fit TRBD1. With V trimmed by 5 bases and J by 1 base, 2 bases remained unmatched. The germline V gene encodes CDR1 SGHNT and CDR2 YYREEE (reference sequence). CDR3 length: 14 amino acids. CDR3 region: CASRGDRSGNTIYF. The CDR3 nucleotides are TGTGCCAGCAGGGGGGACAGGTCTGGAAACACCATATATTTT.

The genes are TRBV27 and TRBJ1-1, with D perhaps matching TRBD1 (5 bases). This CDR3 contains 14 residues. CDR1 is MNHEY, CDR2 SMNVEV, per germline (reference sequence). Trimming left V 5 bases short and J 4 bases short, with 14 bases between. The CDR3: CASSIQTGSTEAFF. The CDR3 bases are TGTGCCAGCAGTATTCAAACAGGTAGCACTGAAGCTTTCTTT.